This is a list of T cell receptor beta chains from one sample in a study of blood T cell repertoires in COVID-19. The table came from immunoSEQ multiplex PCR; TCRdb's copy has only in-frame clones and leaves some out. Of about 190,000 clones in the sample, less than 80% are singletons; the top ten hold 12%. The sequenced sample consisted of peripheral blood. Receptors originate from a woman aged 45-60 years with acute or convalescent COVID-19. CDR3s include the opening cysteine and the closing phenylalanine or tryptophan. A D gene is named only where the DNA matches it firmly. Rows may omit the clone size; those that give it use once, few, many or a size class.

TRBV19	once	TRBJ2-7	.	CVTVIPQLPTAAKNSPLYEQYF	TGTGTTACAGTAATCCCCCAGTTACCAACAGCTGCAAAAAATTCCCCACTTTACGAGCAGTACTTC
TRBV4-3	.	TRBJ2-2	.	CASSQDPHPRQGGTGELFF	TGCGCCAGCAGCCAAGATCCCCACCCTCGACAGGGAGGTACCGGGGAGCTGTTTTTT
TRBV5-1	.	TRBJ2-7	TRBD1	CASSSLMDRDEQYF	TGCGCCAGCAGCTCATTGATGGACAGGGACGAGCAGTACTTC
TRBV6-5	few	TRBJ1-5	.	CASGSDGGVGPQHF	TGTGCCAGCGGGTCGGACGGGGGAGTAGGGCCCCAGCATTTT
TRBV5-6	.	TRBJ2-7	TRBD2	CASSAPSRGRFREQYF	TGTGCCAGCAGCGCCCCGTCGCGGGGGAGGTTCCGCGAGCAGTACTTC
TRBV28	.	TRBJ2-7	.	CASNLGTPYEQYF	TGTGCCAGCAACCTAGGGACTCCCTACGAGCAGTACTTC
TRBV14	.	TRBJ2-1	.	CASSPIHRGGYNEQFF	TGTGCCAGCAGCCCAATCCACAGGGGGGGCTACAATGAGCAGTTCTTC
TRBV18	.	TRBJ1-4	TRBD1	CASSLNQGANEKLFF	TGTGCCAGCTCTCTGAATCAGGGGGCTAATGAAAAACTGTTTTTT
TRBV27	few	TRBJ1-2	TRBD1	CASRDRAHYGYTF	TGTGCCAGCAGGGACAGGGCTCACTATGGCTACACCTTC
TRBV5-4	.	TRBJ1-3	TRBD1	CASSFDRDRNTIYF	TGTGCCAGCAGCTTCGACAGGGATAGAAACACCATATATTTT
TRBV7-2	.	TRBJ2-7	TRBD1	CASSQAGTGAYEQYF	TGTGCCAGCAGCCAGGCCGGGACAGGGGCCTACGAGCAGTACTTC
TRBV20-1	.	TRBJ2-1	.	CSASRGINEQFF	TGCAGTGCCAGTCGGGGGATCAATGAGCAGTTCTTC
TRBV7-9	.	TRBJ2-1	.	CASSLADRSGEQFF	TGTGCCAGCAGCTTAGCTGATCGCAGCGGAGAGCAGTTCTTC
TRBV5-1	.	TRBJ1-1	.	CASSPEDSLNTEAFF	TGCGCCAGCAGCCCGGAGGACAGTTTGAACACTGAAGCTTTCTTT
TRBV5-1	.	TRBJ2-1	.	CASSLGLPYSEQFF	TGCGCCAGCAGCTTGGGGCTCCCTTACAGTGAGCAGTTCTTC
TRBV27	many	TRBJ2-1	TRBD2	CAAWGGYSNEQFF	TGTGCCGCGTGGGGGGGTTACTCCAATGAGCAGTTCTTC
TRBV27	once	TRBJ1-5	.	CAVGPPGNQPQHF	TGTGCCGTGGGGCCGCCAGGCAATCAGCCCCAGCATTTT
TRBV18	.	TRBJ1-6	.	CASSQDRYNSPLHF	TGTGCCAGCTCACAGGACAGATATAATTCACCCCTCCACTTT
TRBV10-1	.	TRBJ1-6	TRBD1	CASSSQGGRGPPSSYNSPLHF	TGCGCCAGCAGTTCCCAAGGGGGCAGGGGCCCTCCGAGCTCCTATAATTCACCCCTCCACTTT
TRBV3-1/TRBV3-2	few	TRBJ1-6	.	CASSQLTVRGSPLHF	TGTGCCAGCAGCCAATTGACAGTCCGCGGTTCACCCCTCCACTTT
TRBV30	.	TRBJ2-1	.	CAWSVNGNEQFF	TGTGCCTGGAGTGTTAACGGCAATGAGCAGTTCTTC
TRBV28	.	TRBJ1-2	TRBD1	CATETGRLGYTF	TGTGCCACCGAGACAGGGAGGCTTGGCTACACCTTC
TRBV6-1	.	TRBJ1-2	TRBD1	CASSERGEDRYSGFGYTF	TGTGCCAGCAGTGAACGTGGGGAGGACAGGTACTCTGGTTTCGGCTACACCTTC
TRBV4-2	.	TRBJ2-1	TRBD1	CASSQDWAGGRLLPYNEQFF	TGTGCCAGCAGCCAAGATTGGGCAGGGGGCCGATTACTACCTTACAATGAGCAGTTCTTC